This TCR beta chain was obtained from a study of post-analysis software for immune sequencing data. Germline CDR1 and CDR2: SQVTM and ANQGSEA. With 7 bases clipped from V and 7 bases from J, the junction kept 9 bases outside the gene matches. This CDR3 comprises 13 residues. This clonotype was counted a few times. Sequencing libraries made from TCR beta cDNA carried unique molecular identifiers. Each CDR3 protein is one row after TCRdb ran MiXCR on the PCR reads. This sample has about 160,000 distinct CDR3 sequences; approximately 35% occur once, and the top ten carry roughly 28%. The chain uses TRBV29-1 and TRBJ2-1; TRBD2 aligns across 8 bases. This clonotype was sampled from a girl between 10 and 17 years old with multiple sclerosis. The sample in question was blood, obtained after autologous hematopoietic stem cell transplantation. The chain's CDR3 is CSAREGDWNEQFF. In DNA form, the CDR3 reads TGCAGCGCCCGGGAGGGGGATTGGAATGAGCAGTTCTTC.